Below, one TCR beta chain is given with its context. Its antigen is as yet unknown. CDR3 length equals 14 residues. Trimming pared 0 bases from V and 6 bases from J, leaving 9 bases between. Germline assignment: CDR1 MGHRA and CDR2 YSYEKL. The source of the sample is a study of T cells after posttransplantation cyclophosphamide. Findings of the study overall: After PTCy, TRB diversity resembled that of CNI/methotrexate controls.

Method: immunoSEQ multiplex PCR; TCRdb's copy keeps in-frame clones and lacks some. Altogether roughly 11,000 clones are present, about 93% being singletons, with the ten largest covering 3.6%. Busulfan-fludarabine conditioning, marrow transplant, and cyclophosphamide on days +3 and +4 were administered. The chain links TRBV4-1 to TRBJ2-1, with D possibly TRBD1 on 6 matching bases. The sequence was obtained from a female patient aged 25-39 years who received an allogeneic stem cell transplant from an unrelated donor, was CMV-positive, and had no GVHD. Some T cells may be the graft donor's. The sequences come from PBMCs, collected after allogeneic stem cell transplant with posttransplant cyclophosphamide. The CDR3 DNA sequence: TGCGCCAGCAGCCAAGATCCACAGGGCAATGAGCAGTTCTTC. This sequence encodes CASSQDPQGNEQFF.